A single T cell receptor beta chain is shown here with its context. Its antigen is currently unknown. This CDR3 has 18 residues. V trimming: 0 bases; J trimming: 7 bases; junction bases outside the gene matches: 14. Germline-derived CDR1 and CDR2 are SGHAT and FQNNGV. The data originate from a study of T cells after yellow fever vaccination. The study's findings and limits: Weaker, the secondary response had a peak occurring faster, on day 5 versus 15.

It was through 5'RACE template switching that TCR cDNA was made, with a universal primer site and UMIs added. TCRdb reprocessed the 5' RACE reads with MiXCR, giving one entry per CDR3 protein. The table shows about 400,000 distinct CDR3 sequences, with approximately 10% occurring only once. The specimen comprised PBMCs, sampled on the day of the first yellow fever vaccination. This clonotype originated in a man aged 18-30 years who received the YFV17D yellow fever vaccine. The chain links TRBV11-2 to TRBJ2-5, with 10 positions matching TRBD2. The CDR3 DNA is TGTGCCAGCAGCTTAGATCGAGCGGGGGGGCCTATTGGGGCGACCCAGTACTTC. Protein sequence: CASSLDRAGGPIGATQYF.